The 18 T cell receptor beta chains presented below share a single source sample, sequenced in a study of human T cells and chemical hapten exposure. TCRdb analysed the RACE reads with MiXCR anew, one entry per CDR3 protein. The sample includes roughly 50,000 distinct CDR3 sequences, more than 9.5% seen only once; the top ten take 1.8%. Described time point: patch test 1, 2 weeks after DPC sensitization. The treatment denotes: therapeutic diphenylcyclopropenone sensitization with weekly scalp DPC. It was from unfractionated whole blood that total RNA was extracted. Sample: whole blood, taken in connection with sensitization to the hapten diphenylcyclopropenone (DPC). The receptors here all came from a woman aged 40 to 55 with alopecia areata. Some clones in this sample may be carry-over from other donors' samples.

This clonotype was recorded many times. The chain links TRBV7-6 to TRBJ2-2; tentatively, D is TRBD1 or TRBD2 (7 bases each). The V gene's germline CDR1 is SGHVS and CDR2 FNYEAQ. The CDR3 sequence is 18 residues long. The germline V and J ends were trimmed by 7 bases and 5 bases, with 26 bases remaining between them. The CDR3 DNA reads TGTGCCAGCACCCTGTCGGATCTAGCGGAGGGGGCGACCGGGGAGCTGTTTTTT. Protein sequence: CASTLSDLAEGATGELFF.

The rearrangement joins TRBV28 to TRBJ2-4, with no clear D. Germline assignment: CDR1 MDHEN and CDR2 SYDVKM. The ends were cut back, 3 bases at V and 14 bases at J, with 11 bases in the middle. The CDR3 covers 11 residues. The CDR3 loop is CASSFGRVKYF. The CDR3 region has the DNA TGTGCCAGCAGTTTTGGACGTGTAAAGTACTTC. Full variable domain (remainder filled in from reference TRBV28 and TRBJ2-4): DVKVTQSSRYLVKRTGEKVFLECVQDMDHENMFWYRQDPGLGLRLIYFSYDVKMKEKGDIPEGYSVSREKKERFSLILESASTNQTSMYLCASSFGRVKYFGAGTRLSVL.

This chain links TRBV29-1 with TRBJ2-5, with TRBD1 identical over 7 bases. This CDR3 is built from 15 residues. The junction had 12 bases not matched to a gene; V was cut back by 3 bases and J by 5 bases. Germline lookup yields CDR1 SQVTM and CDR2 ANQGSEA. CDR3: CSVDVGSTGWETQYF. In DNA, the CDR3 is TGCAGCGTTGACGTTGGGTCGACAGGGTGGGAGACCCAGTACTTC.

As regards this clonotype: It may be a read error: a sequence one base away is much more abundant. The chain combines TRBV27 with TRBJ2-3, with D hard to call. This CDR3 spans 12 amino acids. Trimming removed 6 bases from V and 8 bases from J, with 12 bases in between. Germline V lookup: CDR1 MNHEY, CDR2 SMNVEV (reference sequence). The DNA for the CDR3 is TGTGCCAGCAGCCTTACCTGGGTTACGCAGTATTTT. The encoded protein is CASSLTWVTQYF.

This clonotype came up many times. CDR3 amino acids: CASSEVGLSPLHF. The CDR3 DNA reads as TGTGCCAGCAGTGAAGTCGGTTTATCACCCCTCCACTTT. V is TRBV25-1 and J is TRBJ1-6; D is unresolved. V was pared by 2 bases and J by 10 bases, with 9 bases between. The CDR3 is 13 residues long. Germline V lookup: CDR1 MGHDK, CDR2 SYGVNS.

This clonotype turned up a few times. The V and J genes are TRBV5-5 and TRBJ2-7; 11 positions match TRBD2. V shed 5 bases, J shed 1 base, and the junction held 5 bases outside the gene matches. Germline CDR1 is SGHKS and CDR2 is YYEKEE (reference sequence). This CDR3 spans 15 amino acids. The CDR3 DNA is TGTGCCAGCAGTTCGCTAGCGGGGGGATCCTACGAGCAGTACTTC. Amino acids: CASSSLAGGSYEQYF.

This clonotype appeared a few times. The V gene is TRBV7-3, the J gene TRBJ2-5; D is unclear. CDR3 length: 13 residues. The germline CDR1 and CDR2 sequences are SGHTA and FQGTGA. V lost 3 bases and J 5 bases, leaving 10 bases between the germline ends. CDR3: CASSFGPRETQYF. CDR3 sequence (DNA): TGTGCCAGCAGCTTCGGACCCCGCGAGACCCAGTACTTC. Full variable domain (outside the CDR3, taken from reference TRBV7-3 and TRBJ2-5): GAGVSQTPSNKVTEKGKYVELRCDPISGHTALYWYRQSLGQGPEFLIYFQGTGAADDSGLPNDRFFAVRPEGSVSTLKIQRTERGDSAVYLCASSFGPRETQYFGPGTRLLVL.

In this sample, this clonotype turned up a few times. The chain is built from TRBV24-1 and TRBJ2-2; D unresolved. Trimming removed 0 bases at V and 4 bases at J, with 8 bases between. Germline CDR1 KGHDR, CDR2 SFDVKD. This CDR3 contains 15 residues. The CDR3 DNA is TGTGCCACCAGTGATTTGGGCTACACCACCGGGGAGCTGTTTTTT. The encoded protein is CATSDLGYTTGELFF.

This clonotype was seen just once. The gene calls are TRBV5-1 and TRBJ2-2; 9 bases line up with TRBD2. The CDR3 length is 15 residues. J was trimmed by 4 bases and V by 7 bases; bases with no gene match: 8. CDR1 and CDR2 (germline): SGHRS, YFSETQ. Written as DNA, the CDR3 is TGCGCCAGCCGGTTCGGAGCGGGAGGCACCGGGGAGCTGTTTTTT. Protein product: CASRFGAGGTGELFF.

A few counts support this clonotype. V gene TRBV7-2 combines with J gene TRBJ2-1; D unclear. There are 15 residues in the CDR3. The germline V and J ends were trimmed by 5 bases and 8 bases, with 19 bases remaining between them. Germline lookup yields CDR1 SGHTA and CDR2 FQGNSA. This CDR3 reads CASSPSRSGGDEQFF. The DNA for the CDR3 is TGTGCCAGCAGCCCAAGTCGGTCTGGCGGTGATGAGCAGTTCTTC.

The genes are TRBV29-1 and TRBJ1-4; 7 nucleotides align to TRBD1. The CDR3 has 12 amino acids. The junction had 2 bases not matched to a gene; V was cut back by 6 bases and J by 4 bases. Per germline, CDR1 SQVTM and CDR2 ANQGSEA. CDR3 sequence (DNA): TGCAGCGTCGGACAGGTTAATGAAAAACTGTTTTTT. As protein: CSVGQVNEKLFF. Combining the CDR3 with reference TRBV29-1 and TRBJ1-4 gives the whole variable domain SAVISQKPSRDICQRGTSLTIQCQVDSQVTMMFWYRQQPGQSLTLIATANQGSEATYESGFVIDKFPISRPNLTFSTLTVSNMSPEDSSIYLCSVGQVNEKLFFGSGTQLSVL.

This clonotype occurred many times. This rearrangement joins TRBV7-3 to TRBJ2-3, with 7 positions matching TRBD2. CDR1 SGHTA and CDR2 FQGTGA come from the germline V gene. The J segment lost 2 bases and the V segment lost 7 bases, leaving 6 bases of the junction unmatched. This CDR3 has 14 residues. CDR3 coding DNA: TGTGCCAGCACCGCCGGGAGGCCCACAGATACGCAGTATTTT. Translation gives CASTAGRPTDTQYF.

A few counts support this clonotype. The chain carries TRBV25-1 and TRBJ1-2; possible D gene TRBD1, 6 bases. This CDR3 has 13 residues. Germline V gene data show CDR1 as MGHDK and CDR2 as SYGVNS. Trimming stripped 8 bases from V and 3 bases from J, with 13 bases between. CDR3 nucleotides: TGTGCCAGCTCGCAGGGGCCGGACTATGGCTACACCTTC. Encoded protein: CASSQGPDYGYTF.

The sample holds many counts of this clonotype. This sequence joins TRBV7-2 and TRBJ1-5; perhaps TRBD1 as D (5 bases). The CDR3 extends over 12 amino acids. Germline CDR1 reads SGHTA; CDR2 reads FQGNSA. Trimming took 6 bases from V and 7 from J, leaving 10 bases between them. This CDR3 reads CASSPRGQPQHF. The CDR3 DNA is TGTGCCAGCAGTCCGAGGGGCCAGCCCCAGCATTTT.

This clonotype was counted between two and nine times. This sequence joins TRBV7-3 and TRBJ1-1; D not resolved. CDR1 and CDR2 from the germline V gene are SGHTA and FQGTGA. The CDR3 runs 13 residues. Trimming took off 2 bases at V and 1 base at J, with 5 bases between the two ends. CDR3 in DNA: TGTGCCAGCAGCTTATTTAAGAACACTGAAGCTTTCTTT. Amino acids: CASSLFKNTEAFF.

This clonotype was picked up a small number of times. The gene calls are TRBV12-3 or TRBV12-4 and TRBJ2-7; D gene uncertain. Trimming cost V 2 bases and J 7 bases, with 9 bases left between them. The CDR3 extends over 12 amino acids. Written as DNA, the CDR3 is TGTGCCAGCAGTTTACAGGTCCGGGAGCAGTACTTC. It translates to CASSLQVREQYF.

This clonotype has just a few counts. This sequence joins TRBV28 and TRBJ2-7, with D possibly TRBD1 on 5 matching bases. The V gene lost 3 bases and the J gene lost 3 bases, with 9 bases spanning the gap. Germline V gene data show CDR1 as MDHEN and CDR2 as SYDVKM. The length of the CDR3 is 13 residues. The CDR3: CASSLPGNYEQYF. CDR3 bases: TGTGCCAGCAGTTTGCCAGGGAACTACGAGCAGTACTTC.

At least ten counts were recorded for this clonotype. Relative to the germline gene, one junction end is altered; a read error may explain this. The chain couples TRBV7-7 to TRBJ2-1, with 7 bases matching TRBD1. The CDR3 has 15 residues. CDR1 is SSHAT, CDR2 FNYEAQ, per germline (reference sequence). The CDR3 sequence: CASSRSLDRVNEQFF. The CDR3 coding sequence is TGTGCTAGCAGCCGGAGTTTAGACAGGGTCAATGAGCAGTTCTTC. Together with reference TRBV7-7 and TRBJ2-1, the CDR3 gives the full variable domain: GAGVSQSPRYKVTKRGQDVTLRCDPISSHATLYWYQQALGQGPEFLTYFNYEAQPDKSGLPSDRFSAERPEGSISTLTIQRTEQRDSAMYRCASSRSLDRVNEQFFGPGTRLTVL.